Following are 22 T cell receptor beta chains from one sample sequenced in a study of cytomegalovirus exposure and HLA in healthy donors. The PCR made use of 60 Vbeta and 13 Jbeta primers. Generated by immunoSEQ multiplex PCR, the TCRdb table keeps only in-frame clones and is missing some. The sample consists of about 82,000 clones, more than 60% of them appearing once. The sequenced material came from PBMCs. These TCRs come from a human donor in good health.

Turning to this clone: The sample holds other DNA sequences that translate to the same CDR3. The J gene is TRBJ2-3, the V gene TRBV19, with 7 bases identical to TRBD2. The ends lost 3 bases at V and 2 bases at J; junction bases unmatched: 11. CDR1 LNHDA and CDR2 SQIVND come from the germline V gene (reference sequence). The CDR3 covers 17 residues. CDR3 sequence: CASSIRQAGPLTDTQYF. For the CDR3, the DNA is TGTGCCAGTAGTATCCGTCAAGCGGGGCCGCTCACAGATACGCAGTATTTT.

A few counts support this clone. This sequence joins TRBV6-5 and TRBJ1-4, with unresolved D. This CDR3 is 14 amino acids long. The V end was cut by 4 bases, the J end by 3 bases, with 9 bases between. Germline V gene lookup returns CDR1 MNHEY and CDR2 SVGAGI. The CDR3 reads CASSWRQPNEKLFF. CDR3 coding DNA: TGTGCCAGCAGTTGGAGGCAGCCTAATGAAAAACTGTTTTTT.

The CDR3 DNA is TGTGCCAGCATCGGGCAAGAGACCCAGTACTTC. Protein sequence: CASIGQETQYF. The V and J genes are TRBV6-1 and TRBJ2-5; D gene uncertain. Trimming removed 7 bases at V and 2 bases at J, with 5 bases between. This CDR3 is built from 11 residues. The germline gives CDR1 MNHNS, CDR2 SASEGT.

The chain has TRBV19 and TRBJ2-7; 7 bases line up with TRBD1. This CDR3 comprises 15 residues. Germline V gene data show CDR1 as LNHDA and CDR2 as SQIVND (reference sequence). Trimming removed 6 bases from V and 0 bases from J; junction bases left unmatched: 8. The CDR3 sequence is CASRLFGTASYEQYF. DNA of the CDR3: TGTGCCAGTAGGCTCTTCGGGACAGCCTCCTACGAGCAGTACTTC.

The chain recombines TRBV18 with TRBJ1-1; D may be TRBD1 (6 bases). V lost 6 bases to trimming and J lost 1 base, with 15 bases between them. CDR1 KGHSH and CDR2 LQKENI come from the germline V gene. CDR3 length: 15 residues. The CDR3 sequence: CASSQFQGTNTEAFF. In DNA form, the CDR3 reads TGTGCCAGCTCTCAATTTCAGGGGACGAACACTGAAGCTTTCTTT.

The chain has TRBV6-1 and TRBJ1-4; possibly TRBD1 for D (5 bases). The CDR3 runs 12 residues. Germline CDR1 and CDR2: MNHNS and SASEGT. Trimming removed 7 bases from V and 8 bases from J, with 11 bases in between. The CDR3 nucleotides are TGTGCCAGCAATTTGGGGGGGGAAAAACTGTTTTTT. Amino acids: CASNLGGEKLFF.

CDR3 protein: CASSDSSGGMQETQYF. The CDR3 nucleotides are TGTGCCAGCTCGGATTCTAGCGGGGGGATGCAAGAGACCCAGTACTTC. This chain connects TRBV19 to TRBJ2-5; 11 bases match TRBD2. Germline V gene data show CDR1 as LNHDA and CDR2 as SQIVND (reference sequence). This CDR3 has 16 residues. The junction had 11 bases not matched to a gene; V was cut back by 9 bases and J by 2 bases.

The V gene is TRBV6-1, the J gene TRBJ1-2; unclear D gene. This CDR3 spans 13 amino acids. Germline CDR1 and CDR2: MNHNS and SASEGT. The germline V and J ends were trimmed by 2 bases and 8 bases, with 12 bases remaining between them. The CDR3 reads CASSESEWRGYTF. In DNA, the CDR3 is TGTGCCAGCAGTGAATCGGAGTGGCGGGGCTACACCTTC.

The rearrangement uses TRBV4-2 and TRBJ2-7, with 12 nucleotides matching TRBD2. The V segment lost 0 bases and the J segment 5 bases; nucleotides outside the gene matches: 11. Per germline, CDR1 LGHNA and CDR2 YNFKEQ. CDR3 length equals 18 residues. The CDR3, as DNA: TGTGCCAGCAGCCAAGATCTCCCTCTAGCGGGGGGGCCCGACGAGCAGTACTTC. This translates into CASSQDLPLAGGPDEQYF.

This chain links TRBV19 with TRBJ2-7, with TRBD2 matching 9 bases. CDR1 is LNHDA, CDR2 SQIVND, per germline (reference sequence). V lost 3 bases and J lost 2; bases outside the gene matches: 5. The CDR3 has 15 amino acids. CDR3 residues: CASSIRGGGAYEQYF. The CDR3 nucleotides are TGTGCCAGTAGTATTCGGGGCGGGGGGGCCTACGAGCAGTACTTC.

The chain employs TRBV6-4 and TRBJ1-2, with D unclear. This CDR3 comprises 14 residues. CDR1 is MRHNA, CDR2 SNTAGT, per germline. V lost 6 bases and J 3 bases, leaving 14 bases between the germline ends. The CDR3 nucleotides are TGTGCCAGCAGCAAGCGGGCCTGGGACTATGGCTACACCTTC. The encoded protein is CASSKRAWDYGYTF.

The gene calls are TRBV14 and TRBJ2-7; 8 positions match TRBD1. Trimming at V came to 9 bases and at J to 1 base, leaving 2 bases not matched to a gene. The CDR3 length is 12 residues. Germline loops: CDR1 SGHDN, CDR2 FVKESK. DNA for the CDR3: TGTGCCAGTAGACAGGGGTCCTACGAGCAGTACTTC. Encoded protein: CASRQGSYEQYF.

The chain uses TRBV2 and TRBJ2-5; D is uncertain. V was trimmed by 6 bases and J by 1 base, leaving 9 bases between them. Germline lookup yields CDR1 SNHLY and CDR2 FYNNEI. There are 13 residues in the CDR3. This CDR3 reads CASRPLAQETQYF. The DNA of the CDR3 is TGTGCCAGCAGGCCCCTGGCCCAAGAGACCCAGTACTTC.

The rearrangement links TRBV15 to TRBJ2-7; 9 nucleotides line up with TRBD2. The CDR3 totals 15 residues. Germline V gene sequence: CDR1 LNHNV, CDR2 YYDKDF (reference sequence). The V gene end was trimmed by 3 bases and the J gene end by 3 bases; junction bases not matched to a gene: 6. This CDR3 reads CATSSSGTSIYEQYF. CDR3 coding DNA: TGTGCCACCAGCAGCTCCGGGACTAGCATCTACGAGCAGTACTTC.

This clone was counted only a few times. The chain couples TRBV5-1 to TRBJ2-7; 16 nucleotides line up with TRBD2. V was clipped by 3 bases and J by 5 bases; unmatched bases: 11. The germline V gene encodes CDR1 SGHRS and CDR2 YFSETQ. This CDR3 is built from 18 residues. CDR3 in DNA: TGCGCCAGCAGCTGGAATTCCGGGACTAGCGGGGGGGCCAACGAGCAGTACTTC. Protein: CASSWNSGTSGGANEQYF.

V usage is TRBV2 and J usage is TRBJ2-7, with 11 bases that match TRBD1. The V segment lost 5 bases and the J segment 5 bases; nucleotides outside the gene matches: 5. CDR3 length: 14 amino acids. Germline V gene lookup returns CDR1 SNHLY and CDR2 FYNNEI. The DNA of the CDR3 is TGTGCCAGCAGTCGGACAGGGGGCAGGAACGAGCAGTACTTC. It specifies CASSRTGGRNEQYF.

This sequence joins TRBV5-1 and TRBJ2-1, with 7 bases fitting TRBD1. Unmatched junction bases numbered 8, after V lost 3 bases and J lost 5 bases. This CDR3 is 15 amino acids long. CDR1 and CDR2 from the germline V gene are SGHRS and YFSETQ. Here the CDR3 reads CASSSQGVDNNEQFF. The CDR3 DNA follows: TGCGCCAGCAGCTCCCAGGGGGTTGATAACAATGAGCAGTTCTTC.

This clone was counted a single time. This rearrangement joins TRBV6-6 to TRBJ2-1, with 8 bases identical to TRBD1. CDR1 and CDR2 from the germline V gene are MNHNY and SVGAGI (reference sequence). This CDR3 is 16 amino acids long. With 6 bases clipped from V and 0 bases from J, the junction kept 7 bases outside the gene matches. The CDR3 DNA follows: TGTGCCAGCAGGCCCCTGACAGGGGACTCCTACAATGAGCAGTTCTTC. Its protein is CASRPLTGDSYNEQFF.

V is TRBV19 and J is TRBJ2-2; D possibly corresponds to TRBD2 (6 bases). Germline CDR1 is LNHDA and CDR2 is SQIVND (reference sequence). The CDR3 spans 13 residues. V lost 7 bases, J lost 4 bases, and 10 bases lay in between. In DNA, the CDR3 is TGTGCCAGTACGGGGGTTGTCACCGGGGAGCTGTTTTTT. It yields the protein CASTGVVTGELFF.

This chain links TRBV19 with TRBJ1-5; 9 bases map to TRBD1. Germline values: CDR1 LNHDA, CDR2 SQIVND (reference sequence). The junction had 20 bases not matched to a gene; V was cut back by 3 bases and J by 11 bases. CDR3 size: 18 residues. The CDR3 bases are TGTGCCAGTAGTATCCCCCCGCGAGGGCAGGGACAGGGAGGGTCCCAGCATTTT. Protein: CASSIPPRGQGQGGSQHF.

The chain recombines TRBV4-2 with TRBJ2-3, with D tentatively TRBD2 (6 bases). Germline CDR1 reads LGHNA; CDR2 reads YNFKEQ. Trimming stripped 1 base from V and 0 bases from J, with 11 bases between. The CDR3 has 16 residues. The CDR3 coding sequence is TGTGCCAGCAGCCAAGGTGTAGCGGATAGCACAGATACGCAGTATTTT. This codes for CASSQGVADSTDTQYF.

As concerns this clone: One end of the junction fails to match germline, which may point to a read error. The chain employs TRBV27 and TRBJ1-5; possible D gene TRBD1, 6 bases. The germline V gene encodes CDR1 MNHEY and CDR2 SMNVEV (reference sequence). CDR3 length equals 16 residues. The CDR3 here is CASSPSLDSLNQPQNF. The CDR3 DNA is TGTGCCAGCAGTCCATCACTGGACAGCCTCAATCAGCCCCAGAATTTT.